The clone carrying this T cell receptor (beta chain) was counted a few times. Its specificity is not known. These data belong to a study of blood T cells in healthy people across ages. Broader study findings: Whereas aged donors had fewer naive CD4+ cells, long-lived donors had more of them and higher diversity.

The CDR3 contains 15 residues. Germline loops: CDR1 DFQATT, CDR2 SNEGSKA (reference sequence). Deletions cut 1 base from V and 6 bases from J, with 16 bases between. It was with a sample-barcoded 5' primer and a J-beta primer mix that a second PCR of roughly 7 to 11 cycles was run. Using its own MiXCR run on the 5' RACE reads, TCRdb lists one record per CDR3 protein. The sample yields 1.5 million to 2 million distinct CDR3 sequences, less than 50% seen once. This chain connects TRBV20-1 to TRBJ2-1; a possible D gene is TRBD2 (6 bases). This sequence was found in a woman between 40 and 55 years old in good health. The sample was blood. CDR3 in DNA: TGCAGTGCTAGAGGACGACGGCGGGGAGCCAATGAGCAGTTCTTC. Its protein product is CSARGRRRGANEQFF.